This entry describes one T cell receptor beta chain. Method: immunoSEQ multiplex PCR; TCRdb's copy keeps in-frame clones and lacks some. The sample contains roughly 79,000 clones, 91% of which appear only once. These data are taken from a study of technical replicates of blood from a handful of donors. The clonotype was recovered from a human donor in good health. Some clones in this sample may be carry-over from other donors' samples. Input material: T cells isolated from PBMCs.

CDR3 coding DNA: TGTGCCAGCAGTGGGGACAGCTACGAGCAGTACTTC. It yields the protein CASSGDSYEQYF. The chain is built from TRBV2 and TRBJ2-7, with 7 bases matching TRBD1. Germline V CDR1 and CDR2: SNHLY, FYNNEI. V lost 4 bases, J lost 3 bases, and 0 bases stayed unmatched. The CDR3 is 12 amino acids.